This TCR beta chain was recovered during a study of cytomegalovirus exposure and HLA in healthy donors. Primers for the PCR totalled 60 Vbeta and 13 Jbeta. Produced via immunoSEQ multiplex PCR; TCRdb's table is partial and in-frame only. Altogether about 97,000 clones are present, approximately 85% being singletons, with the ten largest covering about 4.9%. The clonotype was recovered from a man aged 35-49 years in good health and CMV-seropositive. Sequenced: PBMCs.

CDR3 bases: TGTGCCAGCAGCTCACAGGAGAACACTGAAGCTTTCTTT. It encodes CASSSQENTEAFF. The chain joins TRBV7-2 to TRBJ1-1; D might be TRBD1 (5 bases). The CDR3 contains 13 residues. V was trimmed by 4 bases and J by 1 base, leaving 7 bases between them. Germline V gene lookup returns CDR1 SGHTA and CDR2 FQGNSA.